This TCR beta chain was found in a study of PD-L1 blockade in urothelial cancer. After removal of 5 bases from V and 4 bases from J, the junction contained 10 bases not matched to a gene. The CDR3 spans 15 residues. Germline V gene data show CDR1 as SQVTM and CDR2 as ANQGSEA. Templates that were synthetic TCR analogs were spiked into each PCR. Some clones are missing from TCRdb's copy, which holds only in-frame ones; the method was immunoSEQ multiplex PCR. The sample lists tens of thousands of clones, 82% seen once, with roughly 18% in the top ten. The source of this sequence is a man between 60 and 75 years old with urothelial cancer. The material was PBMCs, obtained around atezolizumab (anti-PD-L1) treatment. The chain couples TRBV29-1 to TRBJ2-3, with 9 bases identical to TRBD1. As DNA, the CDR3 is TGCAGCGTTTATCCGACAGGGGGTCTCGCAGATACGCAGTATTTT. It is translated as CSVYPTGGLADTQYF.